The entry that follows covers one TCR beta chain sequence. Its antigen remains unidentified. This entry comes from a study of OX40 agonist ivuxolimab in advanced cancers. The study, taken as a whole, reports: In the 0.1-3.0 mg/kg groups, partial responders showed among the lowest expansion. There were also nonresponders showing low normalized T-cell clonal expansion.

The V end lost 4 bases, the J end lost 2 bases, and 20 bases lay between the germline ends. Germline V CDR1 and CDR2: ENHRY, SYGVKD. The CDR3 runs 17 residues. Clones were read by immunoSEQ multiplex PCR, and TCRdb kept only the in-frame ones, dropping some. Among around 72,000 clones listed, 81% were seen once. Sequencing used CD4+ or CD8+ T cells sorted from blood, obtained in a trial of the OX40 agonist ivuxolimab. The chain employs TRBV10-3 and TRBJ1-2; D gene ambiguous. The sequence was obtained from an adult with an advanced solid tumor such as melanoma, head and neck, liver or kidney cancer. The CDR3 nucleotides read TGTGCCATCAGTGGGCCCACCCAGAACATTCGAAACTATGGCTACACCTTC. Translation gives CAISGPTQNIRNYGYTF.